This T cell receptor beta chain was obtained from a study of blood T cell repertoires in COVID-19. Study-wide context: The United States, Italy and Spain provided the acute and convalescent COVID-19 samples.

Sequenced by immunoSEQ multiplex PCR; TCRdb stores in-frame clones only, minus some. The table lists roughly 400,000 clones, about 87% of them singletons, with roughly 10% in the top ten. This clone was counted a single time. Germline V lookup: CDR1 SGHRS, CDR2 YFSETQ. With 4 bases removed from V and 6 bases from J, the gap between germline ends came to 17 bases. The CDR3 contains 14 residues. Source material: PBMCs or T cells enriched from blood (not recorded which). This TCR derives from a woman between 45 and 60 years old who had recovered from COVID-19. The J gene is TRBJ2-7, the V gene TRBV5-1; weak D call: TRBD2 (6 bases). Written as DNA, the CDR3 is TGCGCCAGCAGCCCCCCGGCCCAGGGAGGCGAGCAGTACTTC. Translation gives CASSPPAQGGEQYF. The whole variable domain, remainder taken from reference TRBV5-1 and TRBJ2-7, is KAGVTQTPRYLIKTRGQQVTLSCSPISGHRSVSWYQQTPGQGLQFLFEYFSETQRNKGNFPGRFSGRQFSNSRSEMNVSTLELGDSALYLCASSPPAQGGEQYFGPGTRLTVT.